These 10 T cell receptor beta chains were all obtained from the same sample, sequenced in a study of T cells and copy number aberrations in small-cell lung cancer. The data were produced by immunoSEQ multiplex PCR, yet TCRdb's version contains in-frame clones alone and is incomplete. The sample holds 2,500 to 4,000 clones, 75% to 95% seen once. Sequencing was performed on normal tissue next to the tumor. These receptors were taken from a man aged 45-60 years with small cell lung cancer.

V usage is TRBV14 and J usage is TRBJ2-3; 11 nucleotides match TRBD2. V trimming: 0 bases; J trimming: 6 bases; junction bases outside the gene matches: 8. Germline CDR1 is SGHDN and CDR2 is FVKESK. This CDR3 is built from 17 residues. The CDR3 region has the DNA TGTGCCAGCAGCCAAGATCCGGCGCGGACTAGCGGGGATACGCAGTATTTT. Its protein is CASSQDPARTSGDTQYF.

This chain connects TRBV30 to TRBJ2-1; 9 nucleotides align to TRBD2. The CDR3 length is 14 residues. Germline CDR1 GTSNPN, CDR2 SVGIG (reference sequence). J was trimmed by 3 bases and V by 4 bases; bases with no gene match: 4. This chain's CDR3 is CAWKLAGYYNEQFF. The CDR3 nucleotides read TGTGCCTGGAAACTAGCGGGTTACTACAATGAGCAGTTCTTC.

The chain couples TRBV30 to TRBJ2-5, with 8 positions matching TRBD2. This CDR3 is built from 13 residues. Trimming at V came to 3 bases and at J to 5 bases, leaving 5 bases not matched to a gene. Per germline, CDR1 GTSNPN and CDR2 SVGIG (reference sequence). CDR3 loop: CAWRGLGGETQYF. Written as DNA, the CDR3 is TGTGCCTGGAGGGGACTAGGTGGTGAGACCCAGTACTTC.

The chain has TRBV7-9 and TRBJ1-1; no clear D. The germline gives CDR1 SEHNR, CDR2 FQNEAQ (reference sequence). The CDR3 totals 13 residues. V was pared by 0 bases and J by 1 base, with 3 bases between. CDR3 bases: TGTGCCAGCAGCTTAGCAGGGAACACTGAAGCTTTCTTT. Amino acids: CASSLAGNTEAFF.

The V gene is TRBV20-1, the J gene TRBJ2-7, with no clear D. V was cut by 1 base and J by 3 bases, with 4 bases left in between. The CDR3 length is 11 residues. Germline lookup yields CDR1 DFQATT and CDR2 SNEGSKA (reference sequence). CDR3 protein: CSARVDYEQYF. The CDR3 region has the DNA TGCAGTGCTAGAGTGGACTACGAGCAGTACTTC.

The J gene is TRBJ1-1, the V gene TRBV30; D call uncertain. The CDR3 is 14 amino acids. V lost 0 bases to trimming and J lost 1 base, with 9 bases between them. Germline lookup yields CDR1 GTSNPN and CDR2 SVGIG (reference sequence). CDR3: CAWSVLTTNTEAFF. CDR3 sequence (DNA): TGTGCCTGGAGTGTATTAACCACGAACACTGAAGCTTTCTTT.

The V and J genes are TRBV30 and TRBJ2-3; 9 bases align to TRBD1. Looked up from germline, CDR1 is GTSNPN and CDR2 is SVGIG (reference sequence). The CDR3 length is 12 residues. The CDR3 loop reads CATQGAADTQYF. Here the CDR3 DNA reads TGTGCTACACAGGGGGCCGCAGATACGCAGTATTTT.

V and J are TRBV5-4 and TRBJ2-2, with 8 bases aligning to TRBD1. The V segment lost 3 bases and the J segment 0 bases; nucleotides outside the gene matches: 4. CDR1 SGHNT and CDR2 YYREEE come from the germline V gene (reference sequence). The CDR3 is 16 amino acids. CDR3 amino acids: CASSSDRDSNTGELFF. CDR3 bases: TGTGCCAGCAGCTCGGACAGGGACTCGAACACCGGGGAGCTGTTTTTT. Full variable domain (rest looked up from reference TRBV5-4 and TRBJ2-2): ETGVTQSPTHLIKTRGQQVTLRCSSQSGHNTVSWYQQALGQGPQFIFQYYREEENGRGNFPPRFSGLQFPNYSSELNVNALELDDSALYLCASSSDRDSNTGELFFGEGSRLTVL.

The CDR3 protein is CASSLAGGNLEQYF. The CDR3 coding sequence is TGTGCCAGCAGTTTAGCGGGAGGTAATCTGGAGCAGTACTTC. The V call is TRBV5-5, the J call TRBJ2-7; 10 nucleotides match TRBD2. With 5 bases clipped from V and 7 bases from J, the junction kept 9 bases outside the gene matches. Germline loops: CDR1 SGHKS, CDR2 YYEKEE (reference sequence). CDR3 length: 14 residues.

The chain uses TRBV10-3 and TRBJ1-6; 7 bases are shared with TRBD1. V was pared by 7 bases and J by 7 bases, with 7 bases of the junction left unmatched. Germline V gives CDR1 ENHRY, CDR2 SYGVKD. The CDR3 contains 14 residues. In DNA, the CDR3 is TGTGCCATCACCGAGACAGGGATGAATTCACCCCTCCACTTT. Its protein is CAITETGMNSPLHF.